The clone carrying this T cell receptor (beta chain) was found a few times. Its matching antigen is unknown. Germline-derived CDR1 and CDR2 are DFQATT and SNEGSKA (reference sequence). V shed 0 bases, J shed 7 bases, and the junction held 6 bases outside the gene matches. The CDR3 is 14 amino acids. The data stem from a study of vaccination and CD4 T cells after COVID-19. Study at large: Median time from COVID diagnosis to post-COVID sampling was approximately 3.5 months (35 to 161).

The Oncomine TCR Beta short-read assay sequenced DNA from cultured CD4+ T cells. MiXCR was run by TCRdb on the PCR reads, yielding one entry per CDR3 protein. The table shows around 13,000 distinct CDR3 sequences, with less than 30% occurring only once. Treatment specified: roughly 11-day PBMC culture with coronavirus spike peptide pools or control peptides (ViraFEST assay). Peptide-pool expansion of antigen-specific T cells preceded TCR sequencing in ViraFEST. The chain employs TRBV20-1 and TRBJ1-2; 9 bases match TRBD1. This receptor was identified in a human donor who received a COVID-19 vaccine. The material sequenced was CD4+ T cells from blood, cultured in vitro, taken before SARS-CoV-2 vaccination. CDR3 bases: TGCAGTGCTAGAGACTGGACAGGGGTGTCTGGCTACACCTTC. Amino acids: CSARDWTGVSGYTF.